A single sample is the source of the 13 T cell receptor beta chains below, sequenced in a study of shared clonotypes between healthy human individuals. Sequencing used immunoSEQ multiplex PCR; TCRdb keeps in-frame clones, though not all of them. The data show roughly 1,600,000 clones, 97% to 99% seen once. The sample consisted of naive CD4+ T cells sorted from blood. Subset denoted: CD45RA+ positively selected. The receptor set was obtained from a man aged 25 to 40 in good health.

This rearrangement joins TRBV20-1 to TRBJ1-4; D uncertain. CDR3 length: 11 residues. Germline V gene data show CDR1 as DFQATT and CDR2 as SNEGSKA (reference sequence). The CDR3 DNA is TGCATAGTGGGAACTAATGAAAAACTGTTTTTT. Its translation is CIVGTNEKLFF.

This chain connects TRBV5-6 to TRBJ2-5; 14 bases map to TRBD2. CDR1 SGHDT and CDR2 YYEEEE come from the germline V gene. V gave up 0 bases and J gave up 7 bases; unmatched junction bases: 8. This CDR3 has 17 amino acids. The CDR3 region has the DNA TGTGCCAGCAGCTTGGATCCCCGACTAGCGGGAGGGGGGACCCAGTACTTC. Its protein is CASSLDPRLAGGGTQYF.

The chain carries TRBV7-8 and TRBJ2-5; TRBD1 agrees at 8 bases. This CDR3 is built from 19 residues. CDR1 is SGHVS and CDR2 is FQNEAQ in the germline V gene. Trimming at V came to 5 bases and at J to 0 bases, leaving 17 bases not matched to a gene. CDR3 nucleotides: TGTGCCAGCAGCCGTTCCCGGCCCCACAGGGGGGTAAACCAAGAGACCCAGTACTTC. Protein: CASSRSRPHRGVNQETQYF.

DNA for the CDR3: TGTGCCAGCAGCGCAACAGGGGGCGCTTCGGTCGGGGAGCTGTTTTTT. Translated, it gives CASSATGGASVGELFF. The chain combines TRBV9 with TRBJ2-2; TRBD1 matches 9 bases. V dropped 3 bases and J dropped 7; count of bases not matched to a gene: 10. In germline, CDR1 is SGDLS, CDR2 YYNGEE. The CDR3 length is 16 residues.

This chain connects TRBV7-8 to TRBJ2-5, with no clear D. Trimming shortened V by 2 bases and J by 5 bases, and 9 bases separated the two germline ends. This CDR3 is built from 13 residues. Per germline, CDR1 SGHVS and CDR2 FQNEAQ. The CDR3, as DNA: TGTGCCAGCAGCTTATCACGACGGGAGACCCAGTACTTC. It codes for CASSLSRRETQYF.

The chain joins TRBV19 to TRBJ1-5; 7 nucleotides align to TRBD1. This CDR3 has 13 amino acids. V lost 9 bases and J lost 6; bases outside the gene matches: 8. The germline V gene has CDR1 LNHDA and CDR2 SQIVND (reference sequence). The chain's CDR3 is CASKTGAGQPQHF. CDR3 nucleotides: TGTGCCAGCAAAACAGGGGCGGGTCAGCCCCAGCATTTT.

This rearrangement joins TRBV4-1 to TRBJ2-7; D not resolved. The V gene's germline CDR1 is MGHRA and CDR2 YSYEKL. The V and J ends lost 1 base and 2 bases respectively, with 3 bases between them. This CDR3 comprises 12 residues. In DNA, the CDR3 is TGCGCCAGCAGCCAAGCTACCTACGAGCAGTACTTC. Protein: CASSQATYEQYF.

The gene calls are TRBV28 and TRBJ2-7; the match to TRBD1 covers 10 bases. V shed 3 bases and J 3 bases; nucleotides not matched to a gene: 17. Germline CDR1 is MDHEN and CDR2 is SYDVKM. CDR3 length: 19 amino acids. The CDR3 sequence is CASSFSFSARDRGFYEQYF. The CDR3 DNA is TGTGCCAGCAGTTTTTCGTTTTCGGCGAGGGACAGGGGTTTCTACGAGCAGTACTTC.

The chain couples TRBV6-1 to TRBJ1-2, with D possibly being TRBD1 (6 bases). The CDR3 is 12 amino acids. The germline V and J ends were trimmed by 8 bases and 11 bases, with 18 bases remaining between them. Germline-derived CDR1 and CDR2 are MNHNS and SASEGT. The DNA for the CDR3 is TGTGCCAGCGCGGCAGGGGCTATAGAATACACCTTC. Its translation is CASAAGAIEYTF.

This chain links TRBV11-3 with TRBJ2-7, with D unresolved. The CDR3 contains 12 residues. Germline values: CDR1 SGHNT, CDR2 YENEEA. Trimming shortened V by 3 bases and J by 3 bases, and 6 bases separated the two germline ends. CDR3 DNA sequence: TGTGCCAGCAGCTTGGTGAACTACGAGCAGTACTTC. Translated: CASSLVNYEQYF.

This rearrangement joins TRBV7-6 to TRBJ2-1; 10 bases align to TRBD1. After removal of 1 base from V and 2 bases from J, the junction contained 2 bases not matched to a gene. The CDR3 spans 16 residues. Germline V gene sequence: CDR1 SGHVS, CDR2 FNYEAQ. Written as DNA, the CDR3 is TGTGCCAGCAGCTTAGGACAGGGGGCCCCCTACAATGAGCAGTTCTTC. It codes for CASSLGQGAPYNEQFF.

This sequence joins TRBV6-6 and TRBJ1-1, with D uncertain. Looked up from germline, CDR1 is MNHNY and CDR2 is SVGAGI (reference sequence). The CDR3 extends over 13 amino acids. Trimming cost V 7 bases and J 1 base, with 10 bases left between them. This CDR3 is CASNSKGNTEAFF. The CDR3 DNA is TGTGCCAGCAACAGTAAAGGGAACACTGAAGCTTTCTTT.

A word on this clone: A read error may produce the germline difference seen at one junction end. The V call is TRBV28, the J call TRBJ1-2, with TRBD1 as a possible D gene (6 bases). Germline values: CDR1 MDHEN, CDR2 SYDVKM. The CDR3 runs 16 residues. The CDR3 region is CASRSHPGRGNYRYTF. The CDR3 region has the DNA TGTGCCAGCAGGTCCCACCCCGGCAGGGGAAACTATCGCTACACCTTC.